A single sample gave rise to the 27 T cell receptor beta chains below, sequenced in a study of PD-L1 blockade in urothelial cancer. The time point: peripheral blood 6 weeks after treatment start. Sequencing used immunoSEQ multiplex PCR; TCRdb keeps in-frame clones, though not all of them. The sample records over 100,000 clones, more than 85% being singletons. This specimen was PBMCs, taken around atezolizumab (anti-PD-L1) treatment. These TCRs come from a man in his sixties with urothelial cancer.

The chain is built from TRBV7-9 and TRBJ2-3, with 8 bases lining up with TRBD1. Germline lookup yields CDR1 SEHNR and CDR2 FQNEAQ (reference sequence). V dropped 6 bases and J dropped 6; count of bases not matched to a gene: 14. This CDR3 region has 16 residues. CDR3 residues: CASSKTPQGARDTQYF. In DNA form, the CDR3 reads TGTGCCAGCAGTAAAACGCCCCAGGGGGCGCGTGATACGCAGTATTTT.

This clone was seen only a few times. V and J are TRBV28 and TRBJ2-4; TRBD2 aligns across 7 bases. The V gene's germline CDR1 is MDHEN and CDR2 SYDVKM. V shed 6 bases, J shed 4 bases, and the junction held 6 bases outside the gene matches. CDR3 length equals 14 residues. The CDR3 sequence is CASSGGGGKNIQYF. The DNA of the CDR3 is TGTGCCAGCAGCGGCGGGGGAGGGAAAAACATTCAGTACTTC.

The chain couples TRBV19 to TRBJ2-4; 11 nucleotides line up with TRBD2. Germline V gene data show CDR1 as LNHDA and CDR2 as SQIVND (reference sequence). The CDR3 runs 21 residues. V lost 3 bases, J lost 3 bases, and 19 bases stayed unmatched. In nucleotides, the CDR3 is TGTGCCAGTAGTATTGGGGCTAGCGGGGGGAAGGTCGAGTATGGCAAAAACATTCAGTACTTC. Translation: CASSIGASGGKVEYGKNIQYF.

The genes are TRBV11-2 and TRBJ2-7; 7 bases agree with TRBD1. The CDR3 runs to 13 residues. V gave up 5 bases and J gave up 5 bases; unmatched junction bases: 6. Germline V gene sequence: CDR1 SGHAT, CDR2 FQNNGV. CDR3 sequence: CASSPTGSNEQYF. The CDR3 nucleotides read TGTGCCAGCAGCCCGACAGGGTCCAACGAGCAGTACTTC.

The rearrangement links TRBV7-9 to TRBJ1-4; TRBD1 might be the D (5 bases). V was trimmed by 1 base and J by 4 bases, leaving 10 bases between them. CDR1 and CDR2 (germline): SEHNR, FQNEAQ (reference sequence). The CDR3 sequence is 15 residues long. CDR3 nucleotide sequence: TGTGCCAGCAGCTTAGACGGGGGACGTAATGAAAAACTGTTTTTT. Its protein product is CASSLDGGRNEKLFF.

As concerns this clone: The identical CDR3 is also encoded by other nucleotide sequences in the sample. The CDR3 reads CASSLGGLAGGQETQYF. For the CDR3, the DNA is TGTGCCAGCAGCTTAGGGGGACTAGCGGGAGGGCAAGAGACCCAGTACTTC. The gene calls are TRBV7-2 and TRBJ2-5, with 16 bases that match TRBD2. This CDR3 region has 17 residues. V lost 1 base and J lost 2; bases outside the gene matches: 1. Germline V lookup: CDR1 SGHTA, CDR2 FQGNSA.

This clone came up a few times. V usage is TRBV18 and J usage is TRBJ1-1, with unresolved D. The germline gives CDR1 KGHSH, CDR2 LQKENI. Trimming took off 2 bases at V and 6 bases at J, with 13 bases between the two ends. CDR3 size: 14 residues. The CDR3 nucleotides read TGTGCCAGCTCACCAGAGATTTTGTCCGCTGAAGCTTTCTTT. Its protein is CASSPEILSAEAFF. Complete variable domain (other parts from reference TRBV18 and TRBJ1-1): NAGVMQNPRHLVRRRGQEARLRCSPMKGHSHVYWYRQLPEEGLKFMVYLQKENIIDESGMPKERFSAEFPKEGPSILRIQQVVRGDSAAYFCASSPEILSAEAFFGQGTRLTVV.

V gene TRBV28 combines with J gene TRBJ1-1, with D possibly being TRBD1 (5 bases). Germline V gene lookup returns CDR1 MDHEN and CDR2 SYDVKM. CDR3 size: 12 residues. V lost 6 bases, J lost 4 bases, and 9 bases lay in between. The CDR3 nucleotides are TGTGCCAGCAGCGGGGGAAGCACTGAAGCTTTCTTT. It is translated as CASSGGSTEAFF. Supplemented by reference TRBV28 and TRBJ1-1, the full variable domain reads DVKVTQSSRYLVKRTGEKVFLECVQDMDHENMFWYRQDPGLGLRLIYFSYDVKMKEKGDIPEGYSVSREKKERFSLILESASTNQTSMYLCASSGGSTEAFFGQGTRLTVV.

This clone was picked up one time. This sequence joins TRBV29-1 and TRBJ2-1, with 8 bases lining up with TRBD2. The CDR3 sequence is 14 residues long. Per the germline V gene, CDR1 is SQVTM and CDR2 is ANQGSEA. Trimming at V came to 4 bases and at J to 1 base, leaving 3 bases not matched to a gene. CDR3 DNA sequence: TGCAGCGTTGCGGGAGGGCCTTCCTACAATGAGCAGTTCTTC. Its protein product is CSVAGGPSYNEQFF.

The rearrangement links TRBV18 to TRBJ1-5; D possibly corresponds to TRBD1 (5 bases). Trimming left V 0 bases short and J 1 base short, with 7 bases between. The CDR3 is made up of 15 amino acids. The germline gives CDR1 KGHSH, CDR2 LQKENI. Here the CDR3 reads CASSPPGGSNQPQHF. CDR3 nucleotides: TGTGCCAGCTCACCACCTGGGGGGAGCAATCAGCCCCAGCATTTT.

The CDR3 nucleotides are TGCGCCAGCAGCCAAGATACCGGGAGGGTCACAGATACGCAGTATTTT. Residues: CASSQDTGRVTDTQYF. The chain recombines TRBV4-3 with TRBJ2-3; 8 nucleotides line up with TRBD2. The J segment lost 2 bases and the V segment lost 0 bases, leaving 4 bases of the junction unmatched. CDR3 length: 16 amino acids. Per the germline V gene, CDR1 is LGHNA and CDR2 is YSLEER.

With respect to this clone: The sample contains more than one DNA sequence encoding this CDR3. The chain has TRBV6-5 and TRBJ1-1; D gene ambiguous. Germline V gene data show CDR1 as MNHEY and CDR2 as SVGAGI. CDR3 length equals 12 residues. Trimming took off 4 bases at V and 0 bases at J, with 3 bases between the two ends. CDR3 sequence reads: CASSSVNTEAFF. The CDR3 region has the DNA TGTGCCAGCAGTTCGGTGAACACTGAAGCTTTCTTT.

The chain employs TRBV14 and TRBJ1-2; tentative D call: TRBD1 (5 bases). The V and J ends lost 4 bases and 3 bases respectively, with 12 bases between them. CDR3 size: 14 residues. Germline V lookup: CDR1 SGHDN, CDR2 FVKESK. The CDR3 here is CASSPLTEDYGYTF. The CDR3 bases are TGTGCCAGCAGCCCACTGACAGAAGACTATGGCTACACCTTC.

This clone was recorded only once. V and J are TRBV2 and TRBJ2-5; 7 positions agree with TRBD1. V lost 1 base and J lost 4; bases outside the gene matches: 3. Germline V lookup: CDR1 SNHLY, CDR2 FYNNEI. This CDR3 contains 14 residues. The CDR3 coding sequence is TGTGCCAGCAGTGAAGACGACAGGGCAGAGACCCAGTACTTC. It codes for CASSEDDRAETQYF.

The chain combines TRBV7-8 with TRBJ2-1, with D maybe TRBD1 (6 bases). The CDR3 is made up of 15 amino acids. The germline CDR1 and CDR2 sequences are SGHVS and FQNEAQ. V was trimmed by 1 base and J by 2 bases, leaving 9 bases between them. The DNA for the CDR3 is TGTGCCAGCAGCTTAGGAGGGGGAGCCTACAATGAGCAGTTCTTC. Its protein is CASSLGGGAYNEQFF.

The rearrangement joins TRBV7-2 to TRBJ1-2, with 10 bases fitting TRBD1. V was pared by 4 bases and J by 6 bases, with 2 bases of the junction left unmatched. This CDR3 is 13 amino acids long. Germline V gene lookup returns CDR1 SGHTA and CDR2 FQGNSA. CDR3 nucleotide sequence: TGTGCCAGCAGCTCTGACAGGGGGCATGGCTACACCTTC. It yields the protein CASSSDRGHGYTF.

V usage is TRBV7-3 and J usage is TRBJ2-1; TRBD1 agrees at 10 bases. J lost 10 bases, V lost 3 bases, and 9 bases had no gene match. Looked up from germline, CDR1 is SGHTA and CDR2 is FQGTGA. The CDR3 consists of 15 residues. The CDR3 nucleotides read TGTGCCAGCAGCTTGGACAGGGGGGCCCCTCGGGAGCAGTTCTTC. This sequence encodes CASSLDRGAPREQFF. Full variable domain (outside the CDR3, taken from reference TRBV7-3 and TRBJ2-1): GAGVSQTPSNKVTEKGKYVELRCDPISGHTALYWYRQSLGQGPEFLIYFQGTGAADDSGLPNDRFFAVRPEGSVSTLKIQRTERGDSAVYLCASSLDRGAPREQFFGPGTRLTVL.

For this clone: The junction differs from germline at one of its ends, possibly a read error. The V gene is TRBV11-3, the J gene TRBJ2-7; D is tentatively TRBD1 or TRBD2 (6 bases each). From germline, CDR1 is SGHNT and CDR2 YENEEA. The CDR3 is 17 residues long. The CDR3 bases are TGTGCCAGCAGCCTAGACAGGAGGGTCCCGTTGACCTACGAGCAGTACTTC. This sequence encodes CASSLDRRVPLTYEQYF.

The V gene is TRBV5-1, the J gene TRBJ2-7; the match to TRBD1 covers 7 bases. This CDR3 is 14 amino acids long. CDR1 is SGHRS, CDR2 YFSETQ, per germline. V lost 4 bases, J lost 5 bases, and 9 bases stayed unmatched. As DNA, the CDR3 is TGCGCCAGCAGCCCCCAGGGGGTTGGCAACGAGCAGTACTTC. Residues: CASSPQGVGNEQYF. Looking up the rest from reference TRBV5-1 and TRBJ2-7 gives the full variable domain: KAGVTQTPRYLIKTRGQQVTLSCSPISGHRSVSWYQQTPGQGLQFLFEYFSETQRNKGNFPGRFSGRQFSNSRSEMNVSTLELGDSALYLCASSPQGVGNEQYFGPGTRLTVT.

J is TRBJ2-7 and V is TRBV6-6; TRBD2 aligns across 7 bases. Germline CDR1 is MNHNY and CDR2 is SVGAGI (reference sequence). This CDR3 region has 14 residues. The junction had 2 bases not matched to a gene; V was cut back by 2 bases and J by 1 base. This CDR3 is CASSYGGDSYEQYF. The CDR3 DNA sequence: TGTGCCAGCAGTTACGGGGGGGATTCCTACGAGCAGTACTTC.

The chain combines TRBV7-3 with TRBJ2-5; D is perhaps TRBD1 (6 bases). The CDR3 extends over 15 amino acids. V lost 1 base to trimming and J lost 0 bases, with 9 bases between them. The germline CDR1 and CDR2 sequences are SGHTA and FQGTGA. CDR3 residues: CASSLRGGNQETQYF. As DNA, the CDR3 is TGTGCCAGCAGCTTAAGAGGGGGAAACCAAGAGACCCAGTACTTC.

The chain employs TRBV29-1 and TRBJ2-7, with 9 positions matching TRBD1. The CDR3 runs 13 residues. The ends lost 0 bases at V and 3 bases at J; junction bases unmatched: 0. The germline V gene has CDR1 SQVTM and CDR2 ANQGSEA. In DNA form, the CDR3 reads TGCAGCGTTGAAGAGGGACAGGGCTACGAGCAGTACTTC. It yields the protein CSVEEGQGYEQYF.

CDR3: CASSTSGGHNSPLHF. The CDR3 DNA is TGCGCCAGCAGCACCTCAGGGGGCCATAATTCACCCCTCCACTTT. The V gene is TRBV5-1, the J gene TRBJ1-6; 8 bases align to TRBD1. The CDR3 is 15 amino acids. Germline CDR1 is SGHRS and CDR2 is YFSETQ. After removal of 4 bases from V and 5 bases from J, the junction contained 5 bases not matched to a gene.

The genes are TRBV30 and TRBJ2-1; D remains ambiguous. This CDR3 is built from 14 residues. CDR1 is GTSNPN and CDR2 is SVGIG in the germline V gene (reference sequence). Trimming cost V 0 bases and J 0 bases, with 6 bases left between them. The CDR3 DNA reads as TGTGCCTGGAGTGTAGCTAGCTCCTACAATGAGCAGTTCTTC. It encodes CAWSVASSYNEQFF.

The chain recombines TRBV4-3 with TRBJ2-1; TRBD2 matches 10 bases. V shed 1 base, J shed 6 bases, and the junction held 9 bases outside the gene matches. There are 17 residues in the CDR3. Germline CDR1 and CDR2: LGHNA and YSLEER. CDR3 loop: CASSQAAGLAMVNEQFF. In nucleotides, the CDR3 is TGCGCCAGCAGCCAAGCAGCGGGACTAGCGATGGTCAATGAGCAGTTCTTC.

The rearrangement joins TRBV29-1 to TRBJ1-5; D is undetermined. This CDR3 has 12 residues. The ends were cut back, 4 bases at V and 1 base at J, with 5 bases in the middle. Germline V gene sequence: CDR1 SQVTM, CDR2 ANQGSEA. CDR3 sequence: CSVAGSNQPQHF. The DNA for the CDR3 is TGCAGCGTTGCCGGGAGCAATCAGCCCCAGCATTTT.

The rearrangement links TRBV4-1 to TRBJ1-6; D not resolved. Per germline, CDR1 MGHRA and CDR2 YSYEKL. Trimming left V 1 base short and J 0 bases short, with 22 bases between. The CDR3 length is 21 residues. The CDR3 here is CASSQGWGKGGLRSYNSPLHF. The DNA for the CDR3 is TGCGCCAGCAGCCAAGGTTGGGGAAAAGGCGGGCTCCGCTCCTATAATTCACCCCTCCACTTT.